Listed below are T cell receptor beta chains from one sample, sequenced in a study of blood T cell repertoires in COVID-19. The table came from immunoSEQ multiplex PCR; TCRdb's copy has only in-frame clones and leaves some out. The sample carries fewer than 300,000 clones, more than 70% recorded once. Sequenced material: peripheral blood. The receptors come from a woman aged 40 to 49 who had recovered from COVID-19. Each CDR3 is given with its conserved first and last residue. The D gene is left open where the match is weak. Clone size is shown for a subset of rows, as once, few, many or a class of expanded clone.

d_call j_call clone_size v_call cdr3_nt cdr3_aa
- TRBJ1-2 - TRBV19 TGTGCCAGTAGTATTTGGCCAACGGGGGGCTACACCTTC CASSIWPTGGYTF
- TRBJ1-3 - TRBV7-9 TGTGCCAGCAGCTTAGTGGTCAGGGAAAGAAACACCATATATTTT CASSLVVRERNTIYF
- TRBJ2-5 - TRBV28 TGTGCCAGCAGTCTGCGAACAGGGAAAATGGAGACCCAGTACTTC CASSLRTGKMETQYF
TRBD2 TRBJ2-3 once TRBV5-5 TGTGCCAGCAGCTTGGGGGGACTAGCGGGGCGTGATACGCAGTATTTT CASSLGGLAGRDTQYF
TRBD2 TRBJ2-1 few TRBV9 TGTGCCAGCAGCGAGGGGACTAGCGGAACCAATGAGCAGTTCTTC CASSEGTSGTNEQFF
TRBD1 TRBJ2-1 few TRBV19 TGTGCCAGTAGTACGAACAGGGGTGGAGAGCAGTTCTTC CASSTNRGGEQFF
TRBD2 TRBJ2-1 - TRBV5-1 TGCGCCAGCAGCCTAAGGACTAGCGGGGGGTACAATGAGCAGTTCTTC CASSLRTSGGYNEQFF
- TRBJ2-5 - TRBV5-6 TGTGCCAGCAGCTTCCGCAGGGTGGAGACCCAGTACTTC CASSFRRVETQYF
TRBD1 TRBJ2-7 - TRBV18 TGTGCCAGCTCACCCGGGACAGGGGGGGACGAGCAGTACTTC CASSPGTGGDEQYF
TRBD2 TRBJ2-5 - TRBV18 TGTGCCAGCTCACCTCGGGGGGGGTCCCAAGAGACCCAGTACTTC CASSPRGGSQETQYF
TRBD2 TRBJ2-3 - TRBV18 TGTGCCAGCAGAAAGGGGACTAGCGGGAGCACAGATACGCAGTATTTT CASRKGTSGSTDTQYF
- TRBJ1-5 - TRBV19 TGTGCCAGTAGTAGGCAGGCTACACCTAGCAATCAGCCCCAGCATTTT CASSRQATPSNQPQHF
- TRBJ1-1 - TRBV3-1/TRBV3-2 TGTGCCAGCAGCCCGCAACAGGGGAACACTGAAGCTTTCTTT CASSPQQGNTEAFF
TRBD2 TRBJ2-7 - TRBV19 TGTGCCAGTAGGTCCCAGACTAGCTCATCGTCCTACGAGCAGTACTTC CASRSQTSSSSYEQYF
- TRBJ2-3 - TRBV27 TGTGCCAGCAGCCCCCGTTGGGGGCGGGATACGCAGTATTTT CASSPRWGRDTQYF
TRBD2 TRBJ2-1 - TRBV7-2 TGTGCCAGCAGCCCCCGGGACTACTACAATGAGCAGTTCTTC CASSPRDYYNEQFF
TRBD2 TRBJ2-7 - TRBV20-1 TGCAGTGCAGCGGGACTAGCGGGCCAGTACTTC CSAAGLAGQYF
- TRBJ1-1 many TRBV6-5 TGTGCCAGCACCGCCTCGGGGGACACTGAAGCTTTCTTT CASTASGDTEAFF
TRBD1 TRBJ2-3 - TRBV11-3 TGTGCCAGCAGCTTACAGGGGGCAGATACGCAGTATTTT CASSLQGADTQYF
TRBD1 TRBJ1-3 - TRBV18 TGTGCCAGCTCGCCCCAGACAGGGGACTCTGGAAACACCATATATTTT CASSPQTGDSGNTIYF
- TRBJ2-1 few TRBV27 TGTGCCAGCAGGTTGACTAATGAGCAGTTCTTC CASRLTNEQFF
- TRBJ2-7 once TRBV18 TGTGCCAGCTCATGGAGGGACGTCCCCTACGAGCAGTACTTC CASSWRDVPYEQYF
- TRBJ2-1 - TRBV6-1 TGTGCCAGCAGTGAAGGGGGAGGGCAGTTCTTC CASSEGGGQFF
TRBD2 TRBJ2-1 - TRBV4-2 TGTGCCAGCAGCCCTCGGGGGGGAGCCCCCTACAATGAGCAGTTCTTC CASSPRGGAPYNEQFF
TRBD2 TRBJ2-1 - TRBV6-5 TGTGCCAGCAGACCCCCAAGCGGGAGAGGGGAGCAGTTCTTC CASRPPSGRGEQFF
TRBD1 TRBJ1-5 few TRBV23-1 TGCGCCAGCAGTCAATCGCGGAAGACAGGGGCAGGGAGCAATCAGCCCCAGCATTTT CASSQSRKTGAGSNQPQHF
- TRBJ1-6 - TRBV11-2 TGTGCCAGCAGCCCATGGCAGGGGAATTCACCCCTCCACTTT CASSPWQGNSPLHF
- TRBJ1-5 - TRBV19 TGTGCCACCTCAGGGGCGGCGAGCAATCAGCCCCAGCATTTT CATSGAASNQPQHF
TRBD1 TRBJ2-7 once TRBV6-1 TGTGCCAGCAGGGAAGTCACGGGACAGGGGCTCTACGAGCAGTACTTC CASREVTGQGLYEQYF
TRBD1 TRBJ2-6 - TRBV10-1 TGCGCCAGCAGTGACAGACAGGGGGCAGCCTCTGGGGCCAACGTCCTGACTTTC CASSDRQGAASGANVLTF
- TRBJ1-3 - TRBV29-1 TGCAGCGTTGAAGATCCGGGGGGCCGCTCTGGAAACACCATATATTTT CSVEDPGGRSGNTIYF
TRBD1 TRBJ1-2 - TRBV7-6 TGTGCCAGCAGCTTAAGGCGTCCGGGACAGGGGGGGTATGGCTACACCTTC CASSLRRPGQGGYGYTF
- TRBJ2-6 - TRBV28 TGTGCCAGCAGTTTCCCGGGGGGGGCCAACGTCCTGACTTTC CASSFPGGANVLTF
- TRBJ2-7 once TRBV7-2 TGTGCCAGCAGCTTAGGGGGCGGGGCGCCCTACGGGGAGCAGTACTTC CASSLGGGAPYGEQYF
- TRBJ1-5 - TRBV2 TGTGCCAGCAGCCCAGGGCTATGGCAGCCCCAGCATTTT CASSPGLWQPQHF
TRBD1 TRBJ1-4 - TRBV4-2 TGTGCCAGCAGCCAAGATAGCGGGGACAGAGGAAAACTGTTTTTT CASSQDSGDRGKLFF
- TRBJ2-5 - TRBV11-2 TGTGCCAGCAGCCCCCTTAGTGAGACCCAGTACTTC CASSPLSETQYF
TRBD2 TRBJ2-1 - TRBV7-2 TGTGCCAGCAGCTTAGGCGGGAGTGGCAATGAGCAGTTCTTC CASSLGGSGNEQFF
- TRBJ2-2 - TRBV7-9 TGTGCCAGCAGCCCCTTCGTGGGAGAGGGTACCGGGGAGCTGTTTTTT CASSPFVGEGTGELFF
TRBD2 TRBJ2-1 - TRBV5-6 TGTGCCAGCAGCTTGGGACTAGCGGGAGGGAATGAGCAGTTCTTC CASSLGLAGGNEQFF
- TRBJ2-5 - TRBV30 TGTGCCTGGAGGGTAAAGGGGTCGGTCGGAGAGACCCAGTACTTC CAWRVKGSVGETQYF
- TRBJ1-2 - TRBV19 TGTGCCAGTAGTATCCCTCGAGGTGGCTACACCTTC CASSIPRGGYTF
- TRBJ2-1 - TRBV4-1 TGCGCCAGCAGCCAAGGCCCCTCGCGCTACAATGAGCAGTTCTTC CASSQGPSRYNEQFF
TRBD1 TRBJ2-1 once TRBV3-1/TRBV3-2 TGTGCCAGCAGCCAAGGAGGGGGCGAGCAGTTCTTC CASSQGGGEQFF
- TRBJ1-2 - TRBV30 TGTGCCTGGAGTGCGTCAGGGGATGGCTACACCTTC CAWSASGDGYTF
- TRBJ1-5 - TRBV27 TGTGCCAGCCATCGGGGGGGAAATAGCAATCAGCCCCAGCATTTT CASHRGGNSNQPQHF
TRBD1 TRBJ2-7 - TRBV7-9 TGTGCCAGCAGCCCCGGGACAGGGAACTACGAGCAGTACTTC CASSPGTGNYEQYF
- TRBJ2-3 once TRBV4-2 TGTGCCAGCAGCCAAGCCCCTGCCCGGGGGGATACGCAGTATTTT CASSQAPARGDTQYF
- TRBJ1-2 once TRBV7-3 TGTGCCAGCAGCTTAGAGGGATCACCAGACTATGGCTACACCTTC CASSLEGSPDYGYTF
TRBD1 TRBJ1-2 - TRBV5-6 TGTGCCAGCAGCCCCGGACAGGGGAACTATGGCTACACCTTC CASSPGQGNYGYTF
TRBD2 TRBJ2-2 - TRBV7-2 TGTGCCAGCAGCGCAGCGGGAGACCACACCGGGGAGCTGTTTTTT CASSAAGDHTGELFF
TRBD1 TRBJ2-3 - TRBV5-1 TGCGCCAGCGCTTACTCAACAGGGGGCACAGATACGCAGTATTTT CASAYSTGGTDTQYF
TRBD2 TRBJ2-7 - TRBV3-1/TRBV3-2 TGTGCCAGCAGCCGGACTAGCGGGAACTACGAGCAGTACTTC CASSRTSGNYEQYF